These 7 T cell receptor beta chains were sequenced from one sample in a study of blood T cell repertoires in COVID-19. Data came from immunoSEQ multiplex PCR; TCRdb stores just in-frame clones and leaves some out. The data show 190,000 or so clones, with 75% to 90% seen just once and 2% to 2.5% held by the top ten. Sequences were obtained from PBMCs or T cells enriched from blood (not recorded which). The receptors derive from a woman aged 30 to 39 who had recovered from COVID-19.

V usage is TRBV4-3 and J usage is TRBJ2-3, with a possible D match to TRBD2 (6 bases). The CDR3 contains 18 residues. Between the trimmed V and J ends, which lost 0 bases and 2 bases, there was a span of 18 bases. The V gene's germline CDR1 is LGHNA and CDR2 YSLEER. The DNA for the CDR3 is TGCGCCAGCAGCCAAGACGGGGGAGAGCCCCGGTACACAGATACGCAGTATTTT. Encoded protein: CASSQDGGEPRYTDTQYF.

The rearrangement joins TRBV7-2 to TRBJ1-1; 8 bases line up with TRBD1. In germline, CDR1 is SGHTA, CDR2 FQGNSA. V gave up 4 bases and J gave up 4 bases; unmatched junction bases: 5. The length of the CDR3 is 14 residues. DNA for the CDR3: TGTGCCAGCAGCTGGACAGGGACGGGCACTGAAGCTTTCTTT. Protein: CASSWTGTGTEAFF.

The chain has TRBV7-9 and TRBJ1-6; D is undetermined. Deletions cut 0 bases from V and 2 bases from J, with 11 bases between. The CDR3 is 17 amino acids. From germline, CDR1 is SEHNR and CDR2 FQNEAQ (reference sequence). In DNA form, the CDR3 reads TGTGCCAGCAGCTTAGCGTACGGGAGTCCCTATAATTCACCCCTCCACTTT. This sequence encodes CASSLAYGSPYNSPLHF.

The chain joins TRBV2 to TRBJ2-7, with 7 bases identical to TRBD1. In germline, CDR1 is SNHLY, CDR2 FYNNEI. V shed 6 bases and J 1 base; nucleotides not matched to a gene: 15. The CDR3 covers 17 residues. CDR3 nucleotides: TGTGCCAGCAGCAGTGAAGGAGTAAGACAGGGTTCCTACGAGCAGTACTTC. Its protein is CASSSEGVRQGSYEQYF.

The rearrangement joins TRBV10-3 to TRBJ2-7, with 12 bases lining up with TRBD2. In germline, CDR1 is ENHRY, CDR2 SYGVKD. After removal of 11 bases from V and 4 bases from J, the junction contained 6 bases not matched to a gene. The CDR3 has 13 residues. The CDR3 coding sequence is TGTGCCTCCGGGACTAGCGGGTCGTACGAGCAGTACTTC. Translation gives CASGTSGSYEQYF.

CDR3 loop: CASSQRTSGRFRSQFF. The CDR3 DNA reads TGCGCCAGCAGCCAAAGGACTAGCGGGAGATTTCGTAGCCAGTTCTTC. The rearrangement links TRBV4-3 to TRBJ2-1; TRBD2 aligns across 13 bases. Trimming removed 2 bases from V and 13 bases from J; junction bases left unmatched: 11. CDR1 is LGHNA and CDR2 is YSLEER in the germline V gene. The CDR3 is 16 amino acids.

This chain links TRBV4-2 with TRBJ2-2; possible D gene TRBD1, 6 bases. The CDR3 runs to 16 residues. CDR1 LGHNA and CDR2 YNFKEQ come from the germline V gene. With 0 bases removed from V and 0 bases from J, the gap between germline ends came to 8 bases. CDR3 sequence: CASSQDGGANTGELFF. The CDR3 coding sequence is TGTGCCAGCAGCCAAGATGGGGGCGCGAACACCGGGGAGCTGTTTTTT.